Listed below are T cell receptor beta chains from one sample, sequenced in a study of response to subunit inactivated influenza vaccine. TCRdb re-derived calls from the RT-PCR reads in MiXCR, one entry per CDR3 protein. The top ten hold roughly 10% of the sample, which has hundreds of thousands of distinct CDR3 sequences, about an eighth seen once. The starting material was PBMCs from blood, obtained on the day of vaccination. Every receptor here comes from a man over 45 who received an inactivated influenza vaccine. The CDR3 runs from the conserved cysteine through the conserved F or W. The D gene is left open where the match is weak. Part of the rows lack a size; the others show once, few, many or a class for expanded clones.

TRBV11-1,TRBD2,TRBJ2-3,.,CASSSRRSGGNKMSDTQYF,TGTGCCAGCAGCTCCAGAAGAAGCGGGGGCAATAAGATGTCAGATACGCAGTATTTT
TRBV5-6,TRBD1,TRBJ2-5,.,CASSYLTGGTETQYF,TGTGCCAGCAGCTACCTTACAGGGGGAACAGAGACCCAGTACTTC
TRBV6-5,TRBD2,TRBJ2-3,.,CASSYLYPTSGNTDTQYF,TGTGCCAGCAGTTACCTCTACCCGACTAGCGGTAACACAGATACGCAGTATTTT
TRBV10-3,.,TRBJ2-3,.,CAISENTPDTQYF,TGTGCCATCAGTGAAAACACTCCAGATACGCAGTATTTT
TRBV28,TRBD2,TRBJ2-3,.,CASSSSREGGWDTQYF,TGTGCCAGCAGTTCCTCTCGGGAGGGCGGTTGGGATACGCAGTATTTT
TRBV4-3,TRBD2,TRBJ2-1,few,CASGATGRAYNEQFF,TGCGCCAGCGGTGCCACGGGGAGGGCCTACAATGAGCAGTTCTTC
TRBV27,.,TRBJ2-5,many,CASRVMRGGSQETQYF,TGTGCCAGCAGAGTGATGAGGGGGGGGAGCCAAGAGACCCAGTACTTC
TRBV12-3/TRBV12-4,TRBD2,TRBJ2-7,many,CASGLAGTYEQYF,TGTGCCAGCGGACTAGCGGGAACCTACGAGCAGTACTTC
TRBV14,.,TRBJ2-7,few,CASSQVGTKREQYF,TGTGCCAGCAGCCAAGTCGGTACTAAGCGGGAGCAGTACTTC
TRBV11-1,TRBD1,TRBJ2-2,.,CASSSNVGQVAYSGELFF,TGTGCCAGCAGCTCAAACGTAGGACAGGTTGCTTATTCCGGGGAGCTGTTTTTT
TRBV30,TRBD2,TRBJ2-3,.,CAWSPFRGGAKDTQYF,TGTGCCTGGAGTCCTTTTCGGGGGGGGGCCAAAGATACGCAGTATTTT
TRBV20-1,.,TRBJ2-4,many,CSARGTKAKNIQYF,TGCAGTGCACGAGGGACAAAGGCCAAAAACATTCAGTACTTC
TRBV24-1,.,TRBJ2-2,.,CATSGQNTGELFF,TGTGCCACCAGTGGACAGAACACCGGGGAGCTGTTTTTT
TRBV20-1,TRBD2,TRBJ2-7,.,CSARTSGRMGEQYF,TGCAGTGCCCGGACTAGCGGGAGGATGGGCGAGCAGTACTTC
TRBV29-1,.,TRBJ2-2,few,CSVPGPTGELFF,TGCAGCGTCCCTGGACCTACCGGGGAGCTGTTTTTT
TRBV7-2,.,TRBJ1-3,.,CASSLTQGNTIYF,TGTGCCAGCAGCTTAACACAGGGAAACACCATATATTTT
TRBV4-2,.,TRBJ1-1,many,CASSQEAGFTEAFF,TGTGCCAGCAGCCAAGAAGCGGGCTTCACTGAAGCTTTCTTT
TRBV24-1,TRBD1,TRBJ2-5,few,CATSDQQGFSETQYF,TGTGCCACCAGTGACCAACAGGGGTTTAGTGAGACCCAGTACTTC
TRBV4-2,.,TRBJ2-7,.,CASSPGANLPSYEQYF,TGTGCCAGCAGCCCAGGGGCAAATTTACCATCCTACGAGCAGTACTTC
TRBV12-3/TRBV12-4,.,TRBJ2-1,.,CASSLVIGAYNEQFF,TGTGCCAGCAGTCTTGTGATAGGAGCCTACAATGAGCAGTTCTTC
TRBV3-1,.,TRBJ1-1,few,CASSQGTTEAFF,TGTGCCAGCAGCCAGGGTACCACTGAAGCTTTCTTT
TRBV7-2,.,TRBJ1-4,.,CASSLAGMGWINEKLFF,TGTGCCAGCAGCTTAGCCGGAATGGGATGGATTAATGAAAAACTGTTTTTT
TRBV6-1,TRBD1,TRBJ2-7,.,CARQTGQGAYEQYF,TGTGCCAGACAAACGGGACAGGGGGCCTACGAGCAGTACTTC
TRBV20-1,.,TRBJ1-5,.,CSAKPLGGQPQHF,TGCAGTGCTAAACCTTTAGGAGGTCAGCCCCAGCATTTT
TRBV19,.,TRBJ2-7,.,CASKNHRDGSYEQYF,TGTGCCAGTAAGAACCACCGGGACGGATCCTACGAGCAGTACTTC
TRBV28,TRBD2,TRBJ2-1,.,CASSLYGTSGGEQFF,TGTGCCAGCAGTTTATACGGGACTAGCGGGGGTGAGCAGTTCTTC
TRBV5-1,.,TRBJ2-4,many,CASAKIPGTSENIQYF,TGCGCCAGCGCAAAAATTCCCGGGACATCAGAAAACATTCAGTACTTC
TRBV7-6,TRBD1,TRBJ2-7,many,CASSPGQGIYEQYF,TGTGCCAGCAGCCCCGGACAGGGGATTTACGAGCAGTACTTC
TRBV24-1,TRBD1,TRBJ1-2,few,CATSDTDRGAGGYTF,TGTGCCACCAGTGACACGGACAGGGGGGCAGGTGGCTACACCTTC
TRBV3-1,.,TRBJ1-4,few,CASSQGSTTNEKLFF,TGTGCCAGCAGCCAGGGATCGACAACTAATGAAAAACTGTTTTTT
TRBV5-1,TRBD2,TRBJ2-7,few,CASSLGFETSGSYEQYF,TGCGCCAGCAGCTTGGGGTTCGAGACTAGCGGTTCCTACGAGCAGTACTTC
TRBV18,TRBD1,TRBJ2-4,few,CASSPRQGALAKNIQYF,TGTGCCAGCTCACCGCGACAGGGAGCCTTAGCCAAAAACATTCAGTACTTC
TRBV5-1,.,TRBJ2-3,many,CASSLGGTKTDTQYF,TGCGCCAGCAGCTTGGGAGGGACGAAAACAGATACGCAGTATTTT
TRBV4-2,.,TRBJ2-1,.,CASSQDIMRLRYNEQFF,TGTGCCAGCAGCCAAGATATAATGCGACTCCGATACAATGAGCAGTTCTTC
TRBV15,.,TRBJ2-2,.,CATSRVKEVGELFF,TGTGCCACCAGCAGAGTAAAGGAGGTCGGGGAGCTGTTTTTT
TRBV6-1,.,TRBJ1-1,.,CASSSIYMNTEAFF,TGTGCCAGCAGTAGCATCTATATGAACACTGAAGCTTTCTTT
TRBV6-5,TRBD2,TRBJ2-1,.,CASSYGAGGGPEQFF,TGTGCCAGCAGTTACGGGGCGGGAGGGGGACCTGAGCAGTTCTTC
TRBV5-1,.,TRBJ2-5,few,CASNWARSQETQYF,TGCGCCAGCAACTGGGCCCGTAGTCAAGAGACCCAGTACTTC
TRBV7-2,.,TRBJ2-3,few,CASREADTQYF,TGTGCCAGCAGAGAGGCAGATACGCAGTATTTT
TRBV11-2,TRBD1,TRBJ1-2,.,CASSLVQGAGGYTF,TGTGCCAGCAGCTTGGTTCAGGGGGCAGGAGGCTACACCTTC
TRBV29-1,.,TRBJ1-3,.,CSVGSAGLFGNTIYF,TGCAGCGTTGGATCGGCAGGACTTTTTGGAAACACCATATATTTT
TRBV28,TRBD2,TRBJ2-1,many,CASSSGTSGPTYNEQFF,TGTGCCAGCAGTTCCGGGACTAGCGGACCCACCTACAATGAGCAGTTCTTC
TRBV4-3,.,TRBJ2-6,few,CASSQDRRSGANVLTF,TGCGCCAGCAGCCAAGATAGGCGCTCTGGGGCCAACGTCCTGACTTTC
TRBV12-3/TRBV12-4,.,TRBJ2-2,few,CASSRTSPTRTGELFF,TGTGCCAGCAGTCGAACTAGCCCGACTAGAACCGGGGAGCTGTTTTTT
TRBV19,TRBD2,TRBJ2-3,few,CASTTSGGHTDTQYF,TGTGCCAGTACCACTAGCGGGGGCCACACAGATACGCAGTATTTT
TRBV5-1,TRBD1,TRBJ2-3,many,CASSPGQGAALTDTQYF,TGCGCCAGCAGCCCGGGACAGGGGGCTGCCCTCACAGATACGCAGTATTTT
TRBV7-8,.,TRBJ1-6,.,CASSFGRGNSPLHF,TGTGCCAGCAGCTTCGGCAGGGGCAATTCACCCCTCCACTTT
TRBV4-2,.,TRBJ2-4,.,CASSHEGLYIQYF,TGTGCCAGCAGCCATGAGGGCCTCTACATTCAGTACTTC
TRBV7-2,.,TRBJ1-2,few,CASSPGHRIYGYTF,TGTGCCAGCAGCCCCGGACACCGCATCTATGGCTACACCTTC
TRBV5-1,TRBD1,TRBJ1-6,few,CASSTGQGNNSPLHF,TGCGCCAGCAGCACCGGACAGGGGAATAATTCACCCCTCCACTTT
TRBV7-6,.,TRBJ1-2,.,CASSGVDNYGYSF,TGTGCCAGCAGCGGGGTCGATAACTATGGCTACTCCTTC
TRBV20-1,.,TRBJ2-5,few,CSARAQETQYF,TGCAGTGCTAGGGCCCAAGAGACCCAGTACTTC
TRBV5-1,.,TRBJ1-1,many,CASSLAVGRVANTEAFF,TGCGCCAGCAGCTTGGCGGTCGGTCGCGTCGCGAACACTGAAGCTTTCTTT
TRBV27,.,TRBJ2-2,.,CASSLTGFANTGELFF,TGTGCCAGCAGTTTAACAGGGTTCGCGAACACCGGGGAGCTGTTTTTT
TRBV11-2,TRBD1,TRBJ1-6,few,CASSRQGESYNSPLHF,TGTGCCAGCAGCCGACAGGGAGAGTCCTATAATTCACCCCTCCACTTT
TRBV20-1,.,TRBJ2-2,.,CSARGLVGLGYTGELFF,TGCAGTGCTAGAGGGCTCGTGGGGTTAGGGTACACCGGGGAGCTGTTTTTT
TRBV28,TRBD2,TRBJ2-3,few,CASSLMGLAGGDDTQYF,TGTGCCAGCAGTTTAATGGGACTAGCGGGGGGGGATGATACGCAGTATTTT
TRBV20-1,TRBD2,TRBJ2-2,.,CSARISGRGGAGAGELFF,TGCAGTGCTAGGATCTCCGGACGTGGTGGGGCGGGGGCCGGGGAGCTGTTTTTT
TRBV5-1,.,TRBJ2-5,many,CASSSASVLIQETQYF,TGCGCCAGCAGCTCCGCTAGTGTGCTCATCCAAGAGACCCAGTACTTC
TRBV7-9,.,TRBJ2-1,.,CASSFGATLYNEQFF,TGTGCCAGCAGCTTTGGGGCCACCCTCTACAATGAGCAGTTCTTC